The sequence of this T cell receptor beta chain was determined in a study of blood T cell repertoires in COVID-19. Study as a whole: There were acute and convalescent COVID-19 samples, and they came from the United States, Italy and Spain. Sources were T cells, B-cell-depleted T cells, or PBMCs; the material itself was cDNA or gDNA.

Study processing details: Scientists estimated how many nucleated cells there were by amplifying reference gene primers. This table comes from immunoSEQ multiplex PCR, and its TCRdb copy is limited to in-frame clones, with some not included. Clonal size and the V and J genes are those of that table, whereas D and trimming came from the DNA. The table records a few hundred thousand clones, over 65% of them present only once. About this clone itself: Other nucleotide sequences in the sample specify the same CDR3.

The sample was peripheral blood. The receptor was derived from a human donor with acute or convalescent COVID-19. The donor label of this sample is uncertain.

CDR3 loop: CASSLGLGRQETQYF. The CDR3 region has the DNA TGCGCCAGCAGCTTGGGCCTAGGCCGCCAAGAGACCCAGTACTTC. The V and J genes are TRBV5-1 and TRBJ2-5; no clear D gene. The CDR3 totals 15 residues. The germline V and J ends were trimmed by 0 bases and 1 base, with 10 bases remaining between them. The germline V gene encodes CDR1 SGHRS and CDR2 YFSETQ.